One T cell receptor (beta chain) is described in this entry. Its antigen is still unknown. Base qualities are not recorded, but no much larger clone differs from it by a single base. This specimen comes from a study of OX40 agonist ivuxolimab in advanced cancers. With respect to the entire study: The costimulatory receptor OX40 (CD134) was targeted by ivuxolimab, a fully human IgG2 agonistic monoclonal antibody. Partial responses occurred in three dose-escalation patients, of whom one had hepatocellular carcinoma and two had cutaneous melanoma. Of the 50 to 55 patients in dose escalation, some 20 had hepatocellular carcinoma, about 15 had melanoma, 9 had renal cell carcinoma and 9 had head and neck cancer. The dose-escalation cohort was around 84% male with a mean age of about 65 years, ranging from about 23 to 85. Intravenous ivuxolimab was administered to patients every 2 weeks at six dose levels: 0.01, 0.1, 0.3, 1.5, 3 and 10 mg/kg. The paper covers the monotherapy dose-escalation part of the phase I ivuxolimab trial, which included N of about 50 patients. The point of sequencing TCRbeta in the periphery was to test whether ivuxolimab changed TCR sequence diversity and drove clonal T-cell expansion. Prior anti-PD-1, anti-PD-L1 or anti-CTLA-4 therapy was permitted, and checkpoint inhibitors had been received by 40% to 50% of dose-escalation patients.

Deletion took 5 bases off V and 4 bases off J, with a span of 12 bases between the germline ends. The germline V gene provides CDR1 MDHEN and CDR2 SYDVKM. The CDR3, cysteine through phenylalanine, is 14 amino acids long. CDR3 DNA only is kept here, 42 bases in frame from base 1. Points the paper makes about the study in general: At doses of 0.1 to 3.0 mg/kg, clonal expansion of both CD4+ and CD8+ blood T cells was observed from baseline to week 6. Low levels of normalized T-cell clonal expansion were also seen in some patients who did not respond. Antigen specificity was not determined for the clonally expanded peripheral T cells. After ivuxolimab, CD8+ T cells had more expanded clones than CD4+ T cells on average. Partial responders in the 0.1-3.0 mg/kg groups had among the lowest normalized peripheral clonal expansion, especially among CD8+ T cells.

Patients with autoimmune disease history or receiving systemic immunosuppression were excluded from the trial. Peripheral blood for TCR sequencing was collected from all dose cohorts at baseline, on cycle 4 day 1, and on cycle 7 day 1. The samples were taken from a phase I, first-in-human, multicenter, open-label dose-escalation trial of ivuxolimab. Adults with locally advanced or metastatic melanoma, renal cell, hepatocellular, or head and neck squamous cell carcinoma were enrolled in the trial. Before TCR sequencing, CD4+ T cells and CD8+ T cells from peripheral blood were sorted into separate populations. For sequencing of the TCRbeta CDR3 region, genomic DNA was extracted from the sorted cells. The immunoSEQ Assay was used for sequencing of TCRbeta CDR3 regions. The clones in this table, taken by TCRdb from immuneACCESS, are in-frame only. Not every clone is retained; where verified, under half of the shortfall comes from an unresolved V gene, and the cause of the rest is unknown. For this sample the table gives around 39,000 clones, of which more than 60% were detected only once. 8.5% to 14% of the sample rests with the top ten.

The TCR sequence derives from an adult with an advanced solid tumor such as melanoma, head and neck, liver or kidney cancer. Recombination linked TRBV28 to TRBJ1-5; the D gene cannot be named for sure. The sample here was CD4+ or CD8+ T cells sorted from blood, taken in a trial of the OX40 agonist ivuxolimab. The CDR3 corresponds to CASSPITRNQPQHF. The DNA is TGTGCCAGCAGTCCTATAACGAGAAATCAGCCCCAGCATTTT.